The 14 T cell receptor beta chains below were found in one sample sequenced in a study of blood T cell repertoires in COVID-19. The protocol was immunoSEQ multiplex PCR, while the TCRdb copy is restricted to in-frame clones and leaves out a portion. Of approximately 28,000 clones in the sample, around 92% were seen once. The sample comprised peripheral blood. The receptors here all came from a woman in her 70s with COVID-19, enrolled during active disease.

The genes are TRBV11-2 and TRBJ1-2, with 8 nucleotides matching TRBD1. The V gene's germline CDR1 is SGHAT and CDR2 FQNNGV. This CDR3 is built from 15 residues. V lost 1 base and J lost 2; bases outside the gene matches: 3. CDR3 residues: CASSLGGTGNYGYTF. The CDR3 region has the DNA TGTGCCAGCAGCTTAGGTGGGACAGGAAACTATGGCTACACCTTC.

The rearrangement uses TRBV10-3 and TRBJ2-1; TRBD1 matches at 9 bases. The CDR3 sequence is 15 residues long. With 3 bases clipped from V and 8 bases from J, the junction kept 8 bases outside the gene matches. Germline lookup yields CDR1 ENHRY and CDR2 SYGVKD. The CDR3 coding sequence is TGTGCCATCAGTGATACAGGGGGCGGTGGCGATGAGCAGTTCTTC. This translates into CAISDTGGGGDEQFF.

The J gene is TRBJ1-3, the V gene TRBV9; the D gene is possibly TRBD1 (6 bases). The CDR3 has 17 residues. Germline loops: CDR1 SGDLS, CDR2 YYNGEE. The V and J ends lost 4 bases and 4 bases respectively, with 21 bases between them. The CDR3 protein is CASSTTSGVRPGNTIYF. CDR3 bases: TGTGCCAGCAGCACAACCTCAGGGGTTAGGCCCGGAAACACCATATATTTT.

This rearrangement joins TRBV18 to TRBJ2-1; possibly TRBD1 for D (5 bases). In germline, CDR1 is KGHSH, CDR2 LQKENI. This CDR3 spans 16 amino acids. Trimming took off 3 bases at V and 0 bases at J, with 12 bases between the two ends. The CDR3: CASSPYRTSSYNEQFF. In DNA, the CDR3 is TGTGCCAGCTCACCTTACAGGACGAGCTCCTACAATGAGCAGTTCTTC. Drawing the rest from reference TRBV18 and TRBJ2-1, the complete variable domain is NAGVMQNPRHLVRRRGQEARLRCSPMKGHSHVYWYRQLPEEGLKFMVYLQKENIIDESGMPKERFSAEFPKEGPSILRIQQVVRGDSAAYFCASSPYRTSSYNEQFFGPGTRLTVL.

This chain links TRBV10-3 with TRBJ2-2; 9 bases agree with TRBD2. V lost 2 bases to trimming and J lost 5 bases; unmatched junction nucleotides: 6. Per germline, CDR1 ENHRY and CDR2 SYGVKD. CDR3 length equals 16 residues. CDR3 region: CAISESSGSVTGELFF. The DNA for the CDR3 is TGTGCCATCAGTGAGAGTAGCGGGAGTGTAACCGGGGAGCTGTTTTTT.

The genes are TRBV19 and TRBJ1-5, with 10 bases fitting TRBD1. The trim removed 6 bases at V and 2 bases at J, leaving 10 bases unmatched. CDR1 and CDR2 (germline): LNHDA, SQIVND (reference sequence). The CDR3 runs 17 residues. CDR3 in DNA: TGTGCCAGTAGATGGGACAGGGGATCAATGGGCAATCAGCCCCAGCATTTT. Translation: CASRWDRGSMGNQPQHF.

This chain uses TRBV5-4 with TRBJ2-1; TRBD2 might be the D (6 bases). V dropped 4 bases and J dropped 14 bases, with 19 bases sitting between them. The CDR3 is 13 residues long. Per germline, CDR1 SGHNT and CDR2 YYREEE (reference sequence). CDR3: CASSQTLGGRKFF. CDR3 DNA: TGTGCCAGCAGCCAAACACTAGGAGGGCGAAAGTTCTTC.

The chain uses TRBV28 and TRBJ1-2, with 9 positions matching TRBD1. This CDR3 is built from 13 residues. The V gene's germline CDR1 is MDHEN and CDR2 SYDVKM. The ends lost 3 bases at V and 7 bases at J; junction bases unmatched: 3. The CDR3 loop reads CASSLGTGFGYTF. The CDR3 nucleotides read TGTGCCAGCAGTTTGGGGACAGGGTTTGGCTACACCTTC.

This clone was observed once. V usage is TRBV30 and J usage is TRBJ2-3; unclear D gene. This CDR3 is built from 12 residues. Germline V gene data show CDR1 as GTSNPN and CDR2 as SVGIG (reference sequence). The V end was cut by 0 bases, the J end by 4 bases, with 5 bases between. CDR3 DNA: TGTGCCTGGAGTGTACAGTCAGATACGCAGTATTTT. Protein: CAWSVQSDTQYF.

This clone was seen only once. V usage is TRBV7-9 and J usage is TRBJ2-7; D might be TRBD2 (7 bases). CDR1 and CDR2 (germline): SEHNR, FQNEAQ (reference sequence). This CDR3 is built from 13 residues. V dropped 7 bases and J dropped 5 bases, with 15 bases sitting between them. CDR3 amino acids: CASKPTGRDEQYF. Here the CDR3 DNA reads TGTGCCAGCAAACCCACAGGGAGGGACGAGCAGTACTTC.

This CDR3 reads CASSLASGREAEAFF. CDR3 in DNA: TGTGCCAGCAGCTTAGCAAGTGGTAGGGAGGCTGAAGCTTTCTTT. The chain joins TRBV7-2 to TRBJ1-1; D ambiguous. Trimming removed 0 bases at V and 6 bases at J, with 14 bases between. Germline V gene lookup returns CDR1 SGHTA and CDR2 FQGNSA. This CDR3 is built from 15 residues. Full variable domain (rest looked up from reference TRBV7-2 and TRBJ1-1): GAGVSQSPSNKVTEKGKDVELRCDPISGHTALYWYRQSLGQGLEFLIYFQGNSAPDKSGLPSDRFSAERTGGSVSTLTIQRTQQEDSAVYLCASSLASGREAEAFFGQGTRLTVV.

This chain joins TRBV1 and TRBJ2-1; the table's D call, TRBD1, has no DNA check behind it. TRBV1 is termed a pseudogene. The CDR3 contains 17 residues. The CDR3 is CTSSQVKGTGVYNEQFF. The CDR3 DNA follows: TGCACCAGCAGCCAAGTTAAGGGGACAGGGGTATACAATGAGCAGTTCTTC.

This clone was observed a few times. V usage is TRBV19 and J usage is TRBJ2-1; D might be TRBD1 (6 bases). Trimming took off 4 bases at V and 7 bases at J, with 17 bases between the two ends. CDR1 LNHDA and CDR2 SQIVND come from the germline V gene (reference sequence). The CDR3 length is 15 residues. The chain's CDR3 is CASSKQGRLRNEQFF. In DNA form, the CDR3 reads TGTGCCAGTAGTAAACAGGGCAGGTTACGGAATGAGCAGTTCTTC.

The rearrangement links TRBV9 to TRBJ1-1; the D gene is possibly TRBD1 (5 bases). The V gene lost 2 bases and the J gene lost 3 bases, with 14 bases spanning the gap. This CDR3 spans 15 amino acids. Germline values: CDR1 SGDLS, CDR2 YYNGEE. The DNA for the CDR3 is TGTGCCAGCAGCGTGGGCGGGACCTGGGACACTGAAGCTTTCTTT. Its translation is CASSVGGTWDTEAFF.